This T cell receptor (beta chain) was sequenced for a study of identical twins. A single record per CDR3 protein comes from TCRdb applying MiXCR to the 5' RACE reads. The table has about 470,000 distinct CDR3 sequences, 24% seen once. General study results and limits: Carriage of fewer insertions was seen in abundant cord blood beta clonotypes, whereas memory repertoires showed none.

A remark on this clonotype: Its antigen is unknown.

These data are also associated with another study on T cells expressing NK-cell markers. From that study: Whether expanded NKG2C+ T cell clones were HCMV specific stayed uncertain.

The TCR comes from a woman in her late teens or twenties in good health. The material sequenced was CD4+ T cells sorted from blood.

Written as DNA, the CDR3 is TGTGCCAGCAGCTCGCGAATCCAGGGAGCGGACACTGAAGCTTTCTTT. Translation gives CASSSRIQGADTEAFF. The chain uses TRBV7-8 and TRBJ1-1; a possible D gene is TRBD1 (5 bases). CDR3 length: 16 amino acids. Trimming removed 4 bases from V and 3 bases from J, with 18 bases in between. Germline-derived CDR1 and CDR2 are SGHVS and FQNEAQ.